These T cell receptor beta chains were read from a single sample in a study of identical twins. TCRdb reprocessed the 5' RACE reads via MiXCR and lists one record per CDR3 protein. The table shows about 280,000 distinct CDR3 sequences, with more than 6.5% occurring only once. The same sample was also studied in work on yellow fever vaccine responses in identical twins.

The material sequenced was memory (CD45RO+) T cells sorted from blood. The receptors shown here come from a woman under 30 in good health. Each CDR3 is given with its conserved first and last residue. The D gene is left open where the match is weak. Clone size, where shown, is once, few, many, or a class for clones that have expanded.

CDR3 DNA: TGTGCCAGCAGCTCTTCCGGACAGGGGAACACCGGGGAGCTGTTTTTT; CDR3 protein: CASSSSGQGNTGELFF; J gene: TRBJ2-2; D gene: TRBD1; clone size: many; V gene: TRBV5-6
CDR3 DNA: TGTGCCAGCAGCTTCGGCGGGGTCGGTTCACCCCTCCACTTT; CDR3 protein: CASSFGGVGSPLHF; J gene: TRBJ1-6; D gene: NA; clone size: NA; V gene: TRBV7-9
CDR3 DNA: TGTGCCAGGCCGAGACAGGGGAACACTGAAGCTTTCTTT; CDR3 protein: CARPRQGNTEAFF; J gene: TRBJ1-1; D gene: TRBD1; clone size: few; V gene: TRBV2
CDR3 DNA: TGTGCCAGCAGTTACCGGGTGGGGGGGGGCGAGACCCAGTACTTC; CDR3 protein: CASSYRVGGGETQYF; J gene: TRBJ2-5; D gene: NA; clone size: NA; V gene: TRBV6-5
CDR3 DNA: TGCGCCAGCAAGGAGGTCGGTGACACCGGGGAGCTGTTTTTT; CDR3 protein: CASKEVGDTGELFF; J gene: TRBJ2-2; D gene: NA; clone size: many; V gene: TRBV5-1
CDR3 DNA: TGTGCCACGGGGCGGAGGCAAGAGACCCAGTACTTC; CDR3 protein: CATGRRQETQYF; J gene: TRBJ2-5; D gene: NA; clone size: NA; V gene: TRBV6-5
CDR3 DNA: TGTGCCAGCGTCGGGGGTGATGGTGAGCAGTTCTTC; CDR3 protein: CASVGGDGEQFF; J gene: TRBJ2-1; D gene: NA; clone size: many; V gene: TRBV11-2
CDR3 DNA: TGTGCCAGTCAAGGGGAGAGCCATTCCGGGGGGCAGTACTTC; CDR3 protein: CASQGESHSGGQYF; J gene: TRBJ2-7; D gene: NA; clone size: few; V gene: TRBV19
CDR3 DNA: TGTGCCAGCAGCTACGACCCACAGGGTTGGCCCCAGCATTTT; CDR3 protein: CASSYDPQGWPQHF; J gene: TRBJ1-5; D gene: NA; clone size: NA; V gene: TRBV7-6
CDR3 DNA: TGTGCCAGCAGTCTAAGGACGGGGAGCTCTGGGGCCAACGTCCTGACTTTC; CDR3 protein: CASSLRTGSSGANVLTF; J gene: TRBJ2-6; D gene: NA; clone size: many; V gene: TRBV12-3/TRBV12-4
CDR3 DNA: TGTGCCACCAGCAGGGAGCGACGATACGAGCAGTACTTC; CDR3 protein: CATSRERRYEQYF; J gene: TRBJ2-7; D gene: NA; clone size: few; V gene: TRBV15
CDR3 DNA: TGTGCCAGCAGTTCACAGGGGAATAAGCAGTACTTC; CDR3 protein: CASSSQGNKQYF; J gene: TRBJ2-7; D gene: TRBD1; clone size: many; V gene: TRBV12-3/TRBV12-4
CDR3 DNA: TGTGCCAGCAGCCTGAGCAATCTCTACGAGCAGTACTTC; CDR3 protein: CASSLSNLYEQYF; J gene: TRBJ2-7; D gene: NA; clone size: NA; V gene: TRBV7-9
CDR3 DNA: TGTGCCAGCAGCCTTTACACGGGAGTCGCGAACACCGGGGAGCTGTTTTTT; CDR3 protein: CASSLYTGVANTGELFF; J gene: TRBJ2-2; D gene: NA; clone size: NA; V gene: TRBV4-2
CDR3 DNA: TGTGCCAGCAGTGAAGGGGGTAACAACCCGCGTAGACAAGAGACCCAGTACTTC; CDR3 protein: CASSEGGNNPRRQETQYF; J gene: TRBJ2-5; D gene: NA; clone size: few; V gene: TRBV25-1
CDR3 DNA: TGTGCCAGCAGCTTAGGACTAGCGGGGTACATAGATACGCAGTATTTT; CDR3 protein: CASSLGLAGYIDTQYF; J gene: TRBJ2-3; D gene: TRBD2; clone size: NA; V gene: TRBV7-9
CDR3 DNA: TGTGCCAGCAGACAGGGGCCGCCGTTGGCTGAGCAGTTCTTC; CDR3 protein: CASRQGPPLAEQFF; J gene: TRBJ2-1; D gene: TRBD1; clone size: few; V gene: TRBV6-1
CDR3 DNA: TGCAGTGCTAGAGATCCCGCTAGGGATGGCACCGGGGAGCTGTTTTTT; CDR3 protein: CSARDPARDGTGELFF; J gene: TRBJ2-2; D gene: NA; clone size: many; V gene: TRBV20-1
CDR3 DNA: TGTGCCAGCAGCTTAGGAACGTTACCTAGCACAGATACGCAGTATTTT; CDR3 protein: CASSLGTLPSTDTQYF; J gene: TRBJ2-3; D gene: NA; clone size: NA; V gene: TRBV7-2
CDR3 DNA: TGCAGTGCCCCACAGGGGGGGGCAGATACGCAGTATTTT; CDR3 protein: CSAPQGGADTQYF; J gene: TRBJ2-3; D gene: NA; clone size: NA; V gene: TRBV20-1
CDR3 DNA: TGCGCCAGCAGCTTCGGCGGGGGCGTCACAGATACGCAGTATTTT; CDR3 protein: CASSFGGGVTDTQYF; J gene: TRBJ2-3; D gene: NA; clone size: many; V gene: TRBV5-1
CDR3 DNA: TGTGCCAGCACCCAGGGAGGGAATCAGCCCCAGCATTTT; CDR3 protein: CASTQGGNQPQHF; J gene: TRBJ1-5; D gene: NA; clone size: NA; V gene: TRBV6-6
CDR3 DNA: TGTGCTAGTGGTTTGGACAGGGCTGGCTACACCTTC; CDR3 protein: CASGLDRAGYTF; J gene: TRBJ1-2; D gene: NA; clone size: many; V gene: TRBV12-5
CDR3 DNA: TGTGCCAGCAATACAATGGGACAGGGGAGTTACGAGCAGTACTTC; CDR3 protein: CASNTMGQGSYEQYF; J gene: TRBJ2-7; D gene: TRBD1; clone size: few; V gene: TRBV6-1
CDR3 DNA: TGTGCCAGCAGCAAACCACGTAGGGGGTGTCTCTACGAGCAGTACTTC; CDR3 protein: CASSKPRRGCLYEQYF; J gene: TRBJ2-7; D gene: NA; clone size: few; V gene: TRBV21-1
CDR3 DNA: TGTGCCAGCAGTGAAGAGGAGGGAGGTCATGGCACTGAAGCTTTCTTT; CDR3 protein: CASSEEEGGHGTEAFF; J gene: TRBJ1-1; D gene: NA; clone size: NA; V gene: TRBV6-1
CDR3 DNA: TGCAGTGCCCAATCCTATCCTAGCGGGGGCACAGATACGCAGTATTTT; CDR3 protein: CSAQSYPSGGTDTQYF; J gene: TRBJ2-3; D gene: TRBD2; clone size: few; V gene: TRBV20-1
CDR3 DNA: TGTGCCACCCTCCCACTCGGACTAGCGGGGACCTCCACCGGGGAGCTGTTTTTT; CDR3 protein: CATLPLGLAGTSTGELFF; J gene: TRBJ2-2; D gene: TRBD2; clone size: few; V gene: TRBV12-3/TRBV12-4
CDR3 DNA: TGCAGTGCTAGATTACAGGGGTTTGTCTCTGGAAACACCATATATTTT; CDR3 protein: CSARLQGFVSGNTIYF; J gene: TRBJ1-3; D gene: TRBD1; clone size: few; V gene: TRBV20-1
CDR3 DNA: TGTGCCACCAGTGGATACAATGAGCAGTTCTTC; CDR3 protein: CATSGYNEQFF; J gene: TRBJ2-1; D gene: NA; clone size: many; V gene: TRBV24-1
CDR3 DNA: TGTGCCAGCAGCTTAAGTAGCGGGAGGGTATTAGAGACCCAGTACTTC; CDR3 protein: CASSLSSGRVLETQYF; J gene: TRBJ2-5; D gene: TRBD2; clone size: NA; V gene: TRBV7-2
CDR3 DNA: TGCAGTGCTAGAGGGCAGGGGGCAAACATTCAGTACTTC; CDR3 protein: CSARGQGANIQYF; J gene: TRBJ2-4; D gene: TRBD1; clone size: NA; V gene: TRBV20-1
CDR3 DNA: TGTGCCAGCAGCACTACATCAGCGTACCAAGAGACCCAGTACTTC; CDR3 protein: CASSTTSAYQETQYF; J gene: TRBJ2-5; D gene: NA; clone size: many; V gene: TRBV11-2
CDR3 DNA: TGCGCCAGCAAGTTGCTAGCGGGAAACAATGAGCAGTTCTTC; CDR3 protein: CASKLLAGNNEQFF; J gene: TRBJ2-1; D gene: TRBD2; clone size: many; V gene: TRBV5-1
CDR3 DNA: TGTGCCAGCAGCCCGGACAGGGATCAGCCCCAGCATTTT; CDR3 protein: CASSPDRDQPQHF; J gene: TRBJ1-5; D gene: TRBD1; clone size: many; V gene: TRBV5-4
CDR3 DNA: TGCGCCAGCAGCTTGTCTCAGGGGGGAGCTTTCTTT; CDR3 protein: CASSLSQGGAFF; J gene: TRBJ1-1; D gene: TRBD1; clone size: many; V gene: TRBV5-1
CDR3 DNA: TGCAGCGTTGTGGGGCTAGCGGGTTTCACCGGGGAGCTGTTTTTT; CDR3 protein: CSVVGLAGFTGELFF; J gene: TRBJ2-2; D gene: TRBD2; clone size: NA; V gene: TRBV29-1
CDR3 DNA: TGTGCCAGCTCACCACCACTTCCCGGGGAGCTGTTTTTT; CDR3 protein: CASSPPLPGELFF; J gene: TRBJ2-2; D gene: NA; clone size: few; V gene: TRBV18
CDR3 DNA: TGTGCCAGCAGTTTCGCTACTAAGACAGATACGCAGTATTTT; CDR3 protein: CASSFATKTDTQYF; J gene: TRBJ2-3; D gene: NA; clone size: many; V gene: TRBV12-3/TRBV12-4
CDR3 DNA: TGTGCCACCAGCAGAGGTGCCGACGGCACAGATACGCAGTATTTT; CDR3 protein: CATSRGADGTDTQYF; J gene: TRBJ2-3; D gene: NA; clone size: many; V gene: TRBV15
CDR3 DNA: TGTGCCAGCAGCCAAGATGCCAGCGGGGGGGCAGATACGCAGTATTTT; CDR3 protein: CASSQDASGGADTQYF; J gene: TRBJ2-3; D gene: TRBD2; clone size: many; V gene: TRBV4-2
CDR3 DNA: TGTGCCAGCAGCACCGGACTAGCGGGGTATCAGACCCAGTACTTC; CDR3 protein: CASSTGLAGYQTQYF; J gene: TRBJ2-5; D gene: TRBD2; clone size: NA; V gene: TRBV11-2
CDR3 DNA: TGCAGTGCTAGCGGAGGGACAGGGAACAATGAGCAGTTCTTC; CDR3 protein: CSASGGTGNNEQFF; J gene: TRBJ2-1; D gene: TRBD1; clone size: NA; V gene: TRBV20-1
CDR3 DNA: TGCGCCAGCAGTGAGTCGGATAGATATAGCAATCAGCCCCAGCATTTT; CDR3 protein: CASSESDRYSNQPQHF; J gene: TRBJ1-5; D gene: NA; clone size: few; V gene: TRBV10-2
CDR3 DNA: TGTGCCAGCAGGAGAAGCGGATTCGCGATGAACACTGAAGCTTTCTTT; CDR3 protein: CASRRSGFAMNTEAFF; J gene: TRBJ1-1; D gene: NA; clone size: many; V gene: TRBV28
CDR3 DNA: TGTGCCACCAGTCTGGGGGGCCAGACCCAGTACTTC; CDR3 protein: CATSLGGQTQYF; J gene: TRBJ2-5; D gene: NA; clone size: NA; V gene: TRBV24-1
CDR3 DNA: TGTGCCAGCAGCTTTTCCGGGGGGAACACCGGGGAGCTGTTTTTT; CDR3 protein: CASSFSGGNTGELFF; J gene: TRBJ2-2; D gene: NA; clone size: NA; V gene: TRBV7-9
CDR3 DNA: TGTGCCAGCAGTTCCCCCAGGAGTAATAACGTCTACGAGCAGTACTTC; CDR3 protein: CASSSPRSNNVYEQYF; J gene: TRBJ2-7; D gene: NA; clone size: many; V gene: TRBV12-3/TRBV12-4
CDR3 DNA: TGCAGCGTCAAGCCCACAGGGCAAGAGACCCAGTACTTC; CDR3 protein: CSVKPTGQETQYF; J gene: TRBJ2-5; D gene: NA; clone size: few; V gene: TRBV29-1
CDR3 DNA: TGTGCCAGCAGTGCTCTCGCGGCCGTCACTGGAAACACCATATATTTT; CDR3 protein: CASSALAAVTGNTIYF; J gene: TRBJ1-3; D gene: NA; clone size: few; V gene: TRBV6-1
CDR3 DNA: TGTGCCAGCAGCTTAGGTGGCGGGAGAGGAGGTCAAGAGACCCAGTACTTC; CDR3 protein: CASSLGGGRGGQETQYF; J gene: TRBJ2-5; D gene: TRBD2; clone size: many; V gene: TRBV7-9
CDR3 DNA: TGTGCCAGCAGCCAAGGACAGGTACTTGGCTACACCTTC; CDR3 protein: CASSQGQVLGYTF; J gene: TRBJ1-2; D gene: NA; clone size: many; V gene: TRBV3-1
CDR3 DNA: TGCAGCCTGGGGGCAGGGCCCAGGAATGAGCAGTTCTTC; CDR3 protein: CSLGAGPRNEQFF; J gene: TRBJ2-1; D gene: NA; clone size: many; V gene: TRBV29-1